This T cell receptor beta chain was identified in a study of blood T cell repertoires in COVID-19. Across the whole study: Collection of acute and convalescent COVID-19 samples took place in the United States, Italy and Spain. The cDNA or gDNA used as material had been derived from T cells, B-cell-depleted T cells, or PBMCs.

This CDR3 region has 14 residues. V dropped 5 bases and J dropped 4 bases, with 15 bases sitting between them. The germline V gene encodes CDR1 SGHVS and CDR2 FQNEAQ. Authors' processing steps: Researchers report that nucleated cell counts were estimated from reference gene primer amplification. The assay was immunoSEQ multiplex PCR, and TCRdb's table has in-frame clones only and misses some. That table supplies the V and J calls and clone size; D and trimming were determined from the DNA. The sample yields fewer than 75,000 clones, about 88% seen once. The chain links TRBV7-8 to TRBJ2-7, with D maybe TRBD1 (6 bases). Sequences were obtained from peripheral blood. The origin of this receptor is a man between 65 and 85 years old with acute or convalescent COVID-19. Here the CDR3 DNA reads TGTGCCAGCAGCCGGCTGGACAGCTCTTACGAGCAGTACTTC. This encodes CASSRLDSSYEQYF.